The 9 T cell receptor beta chains below were found in one sample sequenced in a study of early T cells in non-severe SARS-CoV-2 infection. From the 5' RACE reads, TCRdb called clonotypes with MiXCR, one entry per CDR3 protein. The sample carries more than 20,000 distinct CDR3 sequences, 5.5% recorded once. Sequenced input: whole blood. The receptors come from an adult who was a healthcare worker with PCR-confirmed SARS-CoV-2 infection or an uninfected control (not recorded which).

The chain joins TRBV29-1 to TRBJ1-4; unclear D gene. V was clipped by 6 bases and J by 7 bases, with 15 bases between them. Germline CDR1 reads SQVTM; CDR2 reads ANQGSEA. The CDR3 totals 13 residues. The CDR3: CSVSQGPGEKLFF. DNA of the CDR3: TGCAGCGTGAGCCAAGGACCGGGTGAAAAACTGTTTTTT.

This clonotype occurred many times. The DNA is left out, because the CDR3 cannot be placed on it with certainty; the CDR3 is given as TCRdb lists it. This chain links TRBV2 with TRBJ1-6; the table names TRBD1, a call not compared with the DNA. Germline CDR1 reads SNHLY; CDR2 reads FYNNEI. The CDR3 sequence runs 15 residues, both termini included. The CDR3 sequence is CASSTSRTYNSPLHF.

The rearrangement uses TRBV20-1 and TRBJ1-1, with no clear D. This CDR3 is built from 15 residues. The germline CDR1 and CDR2 sequences are DFQATT and SNEGSKA (reference sequence). The ends were cut back, 5 bases at V and 4 bases at J, with 20 bases in the middle. The CDR3 DNA sequence: TGCAGTGCTTCAAACTCCGACCGACTGACCACTGAAGCTTTCTTT. Translated, it gives CSASNSDRLTTEAFF.

This clonotype was detected many times. The V gene is TRBV19, the J gene TRBJ1-4; D not resolved. With 8 bases removed from V and 8 bases from J, the gap between germline ends came to 15 bases. Germline CDR1 LNHDA, CDR2 SQIVND (reference sequence). The CDR3 has 13 residues. The CDR3 loop reads CASRQGLREKLFF. CDR3 in DNA: TGTGCCAGTCGACAAGGGCTAAGGGAAAAACTGTTTTTT. The variable domain in full, with the rest retrieved from reference TRBV19 and TRBJ1-4, is DGGITQSPKYLFRKEGQNVTLSCEQNLNHDAMYWYRQDPGQGLRLIYYSQIVNDFQKGDIAEGYSVSREKKESFPLTVTSAQKNPTAFYLCASRQGLREKLFFGSGTQLSVL.

This clonotype was seen ten or more times. This sequence joins TRBV7-8 and TRBJ1-5; D is uncertain. The V gene's germline CDR1 is SGHVS and CDR2 FQNEAQ. The V and J ends lost 0 bases and 9 bases respectively, with 15 bases between them. There are 15 residues in the CDR3. The CDR3 sequence is CASSLAEAAGRPQHF. CDR3 in DNA: TGTGCCAGCAGCTTAGCGGAGGCAGCCGGCAGGCCCCAGCATTTT.

This clonotype was seen many times. This chain uses TRBV9 with TRBJ2-7; TRBD1 is a possible D gene (6 bases). The V end was cut by 4 bases, the J end by 3 bases, with 11 bases between. There are 13 residues in the CDR3. Germline V gene data show CDR1 as SGDLS and CDR2 as YYNGEE. The CDR3: CASSPGVNYEQYF. CDR3 nucleotides: TGTGCCAGCAGCCCAGGGGTAAACTACGAGCAGTACTTC.

This chain's CDR3 is CASRSSRGDEKLFF. The CDR3 coding sequence is TGTGCCAGTAGGTCCAGCAGAGGGGATGAAAAACTGTTTTTT. The chain links TRBV19 to TRBJ1-4, with a weak D call TRBD1 (5 bases). The CDR3 runs 14 residues. V dropped 6 bases and J dropped 6 bases, with 14 bases sitting between them. CDR1 LNHDA and CDR2 SQIVND come from the germline V gene (reference sequence).

This clonotype was counted only a few times. The chain has TRBV4-2 and TRBJ2-1; D remains unclear. The CDR3 covers 15 residues. Between the trimmed V and J ends, which lost 3 bases and 3 bases, there was a span of 12 bases. The V gene's germline CDR1 is LGHNA and CDR2 YNFKEQ. The CDR3 coding sequence is TGTGCCAGCAGCCAGGCGACCAGCAACTACAATGAGCAGTTCTTC. Translating gives CASSQATSNYNEQFF.

In its sample, this clonotype was seen many times. V usage is TRBV27 and J usage is TRBJ1-4; weak D call: TRBD1 (5 bases). Germline-derived CDR1 and CDR2 are MNHEY and SMNVEV (reference sequence). The ends were cut back, 4 bases at V and 0 bases at J, with 18 bases in the middle. The CDR3 extends over 18 amino acids. The CDR3 bases are TGTGCCAGCAGTTCCCGGGGACTGGGATCTGCAACTAATGAAAAACTGTTTTTT. Translating gives CASSSRGLGSATNEKLFF.